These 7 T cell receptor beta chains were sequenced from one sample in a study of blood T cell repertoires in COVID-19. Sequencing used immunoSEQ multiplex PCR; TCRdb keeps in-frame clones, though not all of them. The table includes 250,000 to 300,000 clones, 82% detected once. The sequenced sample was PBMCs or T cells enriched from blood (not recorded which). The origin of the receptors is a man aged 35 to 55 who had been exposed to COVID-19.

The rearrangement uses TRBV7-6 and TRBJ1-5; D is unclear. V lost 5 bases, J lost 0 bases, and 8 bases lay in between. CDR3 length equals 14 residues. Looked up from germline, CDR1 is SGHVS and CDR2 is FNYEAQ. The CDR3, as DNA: TGTGCCAGCAGCGCGGTTTCTAGCAATCAGCCCCAGCATTTT. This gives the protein CASSAVSSNQPQHF.

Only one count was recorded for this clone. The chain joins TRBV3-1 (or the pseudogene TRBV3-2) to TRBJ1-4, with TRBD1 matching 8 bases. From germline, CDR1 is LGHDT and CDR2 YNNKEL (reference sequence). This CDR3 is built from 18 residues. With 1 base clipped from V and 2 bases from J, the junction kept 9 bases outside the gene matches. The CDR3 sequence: CASSQVGTGGGTNEKLFF. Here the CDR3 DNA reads TGTGCCAGCAGCCAAGTAGGGACAGGAGGAGGCACTAATGAAAAACTGTTTTTT.

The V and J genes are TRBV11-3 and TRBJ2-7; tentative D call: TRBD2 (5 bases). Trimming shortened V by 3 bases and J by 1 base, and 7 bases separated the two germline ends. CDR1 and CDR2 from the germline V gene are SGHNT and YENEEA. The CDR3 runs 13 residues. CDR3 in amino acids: CASSFLASYEQYF. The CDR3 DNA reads TGTGCCAGCAGCTTTTTAGCGTCCTACGAGCAGTACTTC.

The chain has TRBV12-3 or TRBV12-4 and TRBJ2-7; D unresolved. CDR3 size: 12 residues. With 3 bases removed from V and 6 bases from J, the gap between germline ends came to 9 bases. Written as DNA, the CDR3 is TGTGCCAGCAGTTTCCTTAGTGGCGAGCAGTACTTC. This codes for CASSFLSGEQYF.

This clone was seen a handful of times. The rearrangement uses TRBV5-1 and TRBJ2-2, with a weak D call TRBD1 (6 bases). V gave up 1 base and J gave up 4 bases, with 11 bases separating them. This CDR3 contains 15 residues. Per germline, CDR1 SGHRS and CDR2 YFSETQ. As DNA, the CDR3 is TGCGCCAGCAGCTTGCGACAGGAGCCCACCGGGGAGCTGTTTTTT. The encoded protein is CASSLRQEPTGELFF.

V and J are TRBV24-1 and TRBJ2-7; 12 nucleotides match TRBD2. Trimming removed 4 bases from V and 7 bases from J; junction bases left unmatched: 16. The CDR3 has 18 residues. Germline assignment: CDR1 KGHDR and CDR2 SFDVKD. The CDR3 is CATSDPGTSGSRWGEQYF. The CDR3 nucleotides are TGTGCCACCAGTGACCCCGGGACTAGCGGGTCACGTTGGGGAGAGCAGTACTTC.

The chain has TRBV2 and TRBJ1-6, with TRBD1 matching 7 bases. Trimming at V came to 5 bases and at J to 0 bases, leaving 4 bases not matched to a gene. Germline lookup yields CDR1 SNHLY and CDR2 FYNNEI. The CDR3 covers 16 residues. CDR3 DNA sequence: TGTGCCAGCAGTTCGGGACAGAGCTCCTATAATTCACCCCTCCACTTT. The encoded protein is CASSSGQSSYNSPLHF.